This T cell receptor beta chain emerged from a study of OX40 agonist ivuxolimab in advanced cancers. Here immunoSEQ multiplex PCR was the method, and the copy in TCRdb shows in-frame clones only, minus some. This table has 30,000 to 40,000 clones, roughly nine tenths appearing once. The germline V gene encodes CDR1 LGHNA and CDR2 YSLEER. The CDR3 is made up of 14 amino acids. Deletions cut 1 base from V and 6 bases from J, with 10 bases between. Study-level results: Clonal expansion in partial responders at 0.1-3.0 mg/kg ranked among the lowest.

A remark on this clone: Its antigen is unknown.

This sequence joins TRBV4-3 and TRBJ2-1; possibly TRBD1 or TRBD2 for D (5 bases each). This receptor was identified in an adult with an advanced solid tumor such as melanoma, head and neck, liver or kidney cancer. The sequences come from CD4+ or CD8+ T cells sorted from blood, collected in a trial of the OX40 agonist ivuxolimab. The CDR3 nucleotides read TGCGCCAGCAGCCAAGCCGAGGGGTTCAATGAGCAGTTCTTC. Its protein is CASSQAEGFNEQFF.